Following are 28 T cell receptor beta chains from one sample sequenced in a study of blood T cell repertoires in COVID-19. Sequencing was performed with immunoSEQ multiplex PCR; in TCRdb, only in-frame clones are kept and a portion is missing. The sample carries roughly 150,000 clones, over 80% recorded once. Sequencing was done on a sample of PBMCs or T cells enriched from blood (not recorded which). These receptors all come from a man between 65 and 85 years old who had been exposed to COVID-19.

The chain employs TRBV11-2 and TRBJ1-1; 8 bases are a match to TRBD1. CDR1 and CDR2 (germline): SGHAT, FQNNGV. This CDR3 comprises 14 residues. Trimming took 2 bases from V and 7 from J; bases not matched to a gene: 6. In DNA, the CDR3 is TGTGCCAGCAGCTTAAGCCGACAGGGGATTGAAGCTTTCTTT. Residues: CASSLSRQGIEAFF.

This clone occurred once. This sequence joins TRBV28 and TRBJ1-5; weak D call: TRBD1 (6 bases). V lost 6 bases and J 0 bases, leaving 12 bases between the germline ends. This CDR3 is built from 15 residues. Germline CDR1 MDHEN, CDR2 SYDVKM. The CDR3: CASRPGQYSNQPQHF. CDR3 in DNA: TGTGCCAGCAGGCCCGGACAGTATAGCAATCAGCCCCAGCATTTT.

Here the CDR3 reads CASSPGVNQPQHF. In DNA, the CDR3 is TGTGCCAGCTCACCCGGGGTAAATCAGCCCCAGCATTTT. V usage is TRBV18 and J usage is TRBJ1-5, with no clear D. V was pared by 3 bases and J by 4 bases, with 7 bases between. Germline V CDR1 and CDR2: KGHSH, LQKENI. CDR3 length: 13 residues.

The V and J genes are TRBV28 and TRBJ1-1; tentative D call: TRBD1 (6 bases). This CDR3 comprises 13 residues. V lost 10 bases, J lost 6 bases, and 18 bases lay in between. Germline V gene data show CDR1 as MDHEN and CDR2 as SYDVKM. The CDR3 bases are TGTGCCACCTCGGGAGGGGGATTCGCTGAAGCTTTCTTT. Its translation: CATSGGGFAEAFF. Full variable domain (remainder filled in from reference TRBV28 and TRBJ1-1): DVKVTQSSRYLVKRTGEKVFLECVQDMDHENMFWYRQDPGLGLRLIYFSYDVKMKEKGDIPEGYSVSREKKERFSLILESASTNQTSMYLCATSGGGFAEAFFGQGTRLTVV.

The gene calls are TRBV18 and TRBJ1-1, with D maybe TRBD1 (6 bases). V lost 3 bases and J lost 6, with 14 bases in between. CDR1 KGHSH and CDR2 LQKENI come from the germline V gene. This CDR3 spans 14 amino acids. For the CDR3, the DNA is TGTGCCAGCTCACCGATGACAGGACAGTCTGAAGCTTTCTTT. Its protein is CASSPMTGQSEAFF.

This sequence joins TRBV7-8 and TRBJ1-2; a possible D gene is TRBD1 (5 bases). V dropped 1 base and J dropped 5 bases, with 14 bases sitting between them. This CDR3 contains 15 residues. CDR1 is SGHVS, CDR2 FQNEAQ, per germline. CDR3 DNA sequence: TGTGCCAGCAGCTTAGAAACGCAGGGCCGATATGGCTACACCTTC. This gives the protein CASSLETQGRYGYTF.

This clone has just one count. The rearrangement links TRBV5-1 to TRBJ2-3, with TRBD2 identical over 8 bases. V gave up 3 bases and J gave up 2 bases; unmatched junction bases: 8. Germline CDR1 and CDR2: SGHRS and YFSETQ. The CDR3 runs to 16 residues. The chain's CDR3 is CASSWGERGFTDTQYF. CDR3 DNA: TGCGCCAGCAGCTGGGGAGAGCGGGGGTTCACAGATACGCAGTATTTT.

This chain connects TRBV7-2 to TRBJ1-4; TRBD1 is a possible D gene (5 bases). CDR3 length: 16 residues. V shed 2 bases and J shed 5 bases, with 15 bases lying between them. CDR1 is SGHTA and CDR2 is FQGNSA in the germline V gene. The CDR3 here is CASSLIAGQVNEKLFF. For the CDR3, the DNA is TGTGCCAGCAGCTTAATCGCAGGGCAAGTAAATGAAAAACTGTTTTTT.

This rearrangement joins TRBV11-2 to TRBJ2-3; 7 bases are shared with TRBD2. The CDR3 covers 16 residues. The germline CDR1 and CDR2 sequences are SGHAT and FQNNGV. J was trimmed by 2 bases and V by 1 base; bases with no gene match: 6. Here the CDR3 reads CASSLVGSGYTDTQYF. The CDR3 DNA reads as TGTGCCAGCAGCTTAGTCGGTAGCGGGTACACAGATACGCAGTATTTT.

The V and J genes are TRBV6-5 and TRBJ1-2, with 7 bases fitting TRBD1. With 5 bases clipped from V and 5 bases from J, the junction kept 5 bases outside the gene matches. The length of the CDR3 is 13 residues. Germline V gene sequence: CDR1 MNHEY, CDR2 SVGAGI. CDR3 sequence (DNA): TGTGCCAGCAGTACCGGGACAGCGTATGGCTACACCTTC. Amino acids: CASSTGTAYGYTF.

This clone was seen only once. The gene calls are TRBV30 and TRBJ1-3; D unclear. The germline V and J ends were trimmed by 3 bases and 1 base, with 10 bases remaining between them. Germline assignment: CDR1 GTSNPN and CDR2 SVGIG (reference sequence). The CDR3 extends over 14 amino acids. The CDR3 DNA sequence: TGTGCCTGGAGACCCACAGAGTCTGGAAACACCATATATTTT. Translated: CAWRPTESGNTIYF. Looking up the rest from reference TRBV30 and TRBJ1-3 gives the full variable domain: SQTIHQWPATLVQPVGSPLSLECTVEGTSNPNLYWYRQAAGRGLQLLFYSVGIGQISSEVPQNLSASRPQDRQFILSSKKLLLSDSGFYLCAWRPTESGNTIYFGEGSWLTVV.

The chain links TRBV3-1 (or the pseudogene TRBV3-2) to TRBJ2-1, with D tentatively TRBD1 (6 bases). The V gene lost 1 base and the J gene lost 5 bases, with 9 bases spanning the gap. Germline CDR1 and CDR2: LGHDT and YNNKEL (reference sequence). This CDR3 is built from 14 residues. This chain's CDR3 is CASSQVGGNNEQFF. The CDR3 DNA follows: TGTGCCAGCAGCCAAGTAGGGGGTAACAATGAGCAGTTCTTC.

The rearrangement joins TRBV3-1 (or the pseudogene TRBV3-2) to TRBJ2-5, with no clear D. CDR3 size: 13 residues. V lost 6 bases and J 0 bases, leaving 8 bases between the germline ends. Germline V CDR1 and CDR2: LGHDT, YNNKEL (reference sequence). The CDR3 coding sequence is TGTGCCAGCAGACCCGACTACCAAGAGACCCAGTACTTC. Its translation is CASRPDYQETQYF.

The chain is built from TRBV18 and TRBJ2-3, with 14 bases matching TRBD2. The CDR3 has 18 amino acids. Germline loops: CDR1 KGHSH, CDR2 LQKENI. V lost 0 bases, J lost 0 bases, and 2 bases stayed unmatched. The CDR3 sequence: CASSPPGLAGVSTDTQYF. The CDR3 DNA reads as TGTGCCAGCTCACCACCGGGACTAGCGGGGGTAAGCACAGATACGCAGTATTTT. The full variable domain, rest sourced from reference TRBV18 and TRBJ2-3, is NAGVMQNPRHLVRRRGQEARLRCSPMKGHSHVYWYRQLPEEGLKFMVYLQKENIIDESGMPKERFSAEFPKEGPSILRIQQVVRGDSAAYFCASSPPGLAGVSTDTQYFGPGTRLTVL.

V and J are TRBV19 and TRBJ2-7; 7 bases are a match to TRBD2. There are 15 residues in the CDR3. Unmatched junction bases numbered 10, after V lost 6 bases and J lost 2 bases. The V gene's germline CDR1 is LNHDA and CDR2 SQIVND (reference sequence). The DNA of the CDR3 is TGTGCCAGTAGCAGTCCGGGACTAAAGCCCTACGAGCAGTACTTC. This sequence encodes CASSSPGLKPYEQYF.

This sequence joins TRBV3-1 (or the pseudogene TRBV3-2) and TRBJ2-2; 7 bases agree with TRBD2. Unmatched junction bases numbered 6, after V lost 2 bases and J lost 0 bases. The germline V gene encodes CDR1 LGHDT and CDR2 YNNKEL (reference sequence). The length of the CDR3 is 17 residues. This CDR3 reads CASSQQRDRANTGELFF. The DNA of the CDR3 is TGTGCCAGCAGCCAACAGCGGGATCGGGCGAACACCGGGGAGCTGTTTTTT.

The CDR3 DNA reads as TGTGCCAGCAGCGTCCTCCAGGGGACTAACCAAGAGACCCAGTACTTC. Translation: CASSVLQGTNQETQYF. The chain recombines TRBV11-2 with TRBJ2-5; possible D gene TRBD2, 7 bases. CDR1 is SGHAT and CDR2 is FQNNGV in the germline V gene. Trimming cost V 5 bases and J 0 bases, with 16 bases left between them. The CDR3 contains 16 residues.

The rearrangement links TRBV19 to TRBJ1-6; D might be TRBD1 (6 bases). Germline CDR1 is LNHDA and CDR2 is SQIVND (reference sequence). V was clipped by 10 bases and J by 6 bases, with 16 bases between them. The CDR3 is 14 residues long. CDR3 DNA sequence: TGTGCCACCCAGCTCGGACAGACTAATTCACCCCTCCACTTT. Amino acid sequence: CATQLGQTNSPLHF.

The CDR3 is CAILALSGNTIYF. In DNA form, the CDR3 reads TGTGCCATCTTGGCCCTCTCTGGAAACACCATATATTTT. J is TRBJ1-3 and V is TRBV10-3; D remains unclear. V was shortened by 8 bases and J by 0 bases, with 8 bases between the two germline ends. Germline values: CDR1 ENHRY, CDR2 SYGVKD. There are 13 residues in the CDR3.

This sequence joins TRBV27 and TRBJ1-4; D unresolved. The germline gives CDR1 MNHEY, CDR2 SMNVEV (reference sequence). The CDR3 is 15 residues long. Between the trimmed V and J ends, which lost 6 bases and 4 bases, there was a span of 15 bases. As DNA, the CDR3 is TGTGCCAGCAGGCGGAGCGCACGGGGTAATGAAAAACTGTTTTTT. Residues: CASRRSARGNEKLFF.

Comment on this clone: An end of the junction differs from the germline gene, which may be a read error. The rearrangement uses TRBV4-1 and TRBJ2-7; possible D gene TRBD2, 6 bases. The germline V gene encodes CDR1 MGHRA and CDR2 YSYEKL. The CDR3 contains 17 residues. The CDR3 DNA is TGCGCCAGCAGCCGTACACTAGCCGGTACTCCCTCCCACGAGCAGTACTTC. This sequence encodes CASSRTLAGTPSHEQYF.

This chain uses TRBV24-1 with TRBJ2-3; the match to TRBD1 covers 11 bases. The germline gives CDR1 KGHDR, CDR2 SFDVKD. The CDR3 has 14 amino acids. Trimming cost V 7 bases and J 4 bases; bases outside gene matches: 3. CDR3 residues: CATRDRGQADTQYF. Here the CDR3 DNA reads TGTGCCACCAGGGACAGGGGGCAAGCAGATACGCAGTATTTT.

V usage is TRBV7-9 and J usage is TRBJ1-4; 8 bases map to TRBD1. V shed 5 bases and J 7 bases; nucleotides not matched to a gene: 9. Germline V gives CDR1 SEHNR, CDR2 FQNEAQ (reference sequence). The CDR3 has 15 residues. CDR3 residues: CASSRSAGGVEKLFF. Here the CDR3 DNA reads TGTGCCAGCAGCCGCTCGGCAGGGGGCGTTGAAAAACTGTTTTTT.

The rearrangement links TRBV29-1 to TRBJ2-6, with unresolved D. Germline CDR1 SQVTM, CDR2 ANQGSEA. Trimming took off 7 bases at V and 2 bases at J, with 9 bases between the two ends. The CDR3 sequence is 13 residues long. DNA of the CDR3: TGCAGCGCACCCAGTGCTGGGGCCAACGTCCTGACTTTC. Translated: CSAPSAGANVLTF.

The chain has TRBV3-1 (or the pseudogene TRBV3-2) and TRBJ1-1; D is unclear. The length of the CDR3 is 15 residues. CDR1 is LGHDT and CDR2 is YNNKEL in the germline V gene (reference sequence). V dropped 1 base and J dropped 0 bases, with 9 bases sitting between them. Here the CDR3 reads CASSQGVGVNTEAFF. The CDR3 DNA reads TGTGCCAGCAGCCAAGGGGTTGGAGTGAACACTGAAGCTTTCTTT.

The chain recombines TRBV18 with TRBJ1-4, with 8 bases matching TRBD1. The J segment lost 8 bases and the V segment lost 5 bases, leaving 7 bases of the junction unmatched. The CDR3 runs to 14 residues. The germline V gene encodes CDR1 KGHSH and CDR2 LQKENI. The CDR3: CASSSGQEGEKLFF. CDR3 DNA sequence: TGTGCCAGCTCATCGGGACAGGAGGGGGAAAAACTGTTTTTT.

The genes are TRBV3-1 (or the pseudogene TRBV3-2) and TRBJ2-2, with D tentatively TRBD2 (6 bases). The germline V gene has CDR1 LGHDT and CDR2 YNNKEL (reference sequence). Trimming stripped 1 base from V and 6 bases from J, with 12 bases between. There are 15 residues in the CDR3. The CDR3 loop is CASSQGTGGAGELFF. Written as DNA, the CDR3 is TGTGCCAGCAGCCAAGGGACTGGCGGGGCCGGGGAGCTGTTTTTT.

This clone showed up just once. J is TRBJ1-5 and V is TRBV5-5; D gene unclear. The germline V and J ends were trimmed by 5 bases and 0 bases, with 18 bases remaining between them. The CDR3 loop spans 17 amino acids. Germline V gene sequence: CDR1 SGHKS, CDR2 YYEKEE (reference sequence). This CDR3 reads CASSRTNRPDSNQPQHF. For the CDR3, the DNA is TGTGCCAGCAGTCGAACAAACCGTCCAGATAGCAATCAGCCCCAGCATTTT.